This entry lists 2 T cell receptor beta chains sequenced from one sample in a study of T cells after yellow fever vaccination. TCRdb recomputed calls from the 5' RACE reads with MiXCR, one row per CDR3 protein. This sample has 250,000 or so distinct CDR3 sequences, with less than 9% found just once. Here the sequenced sample was CD4+ T cells sorted from PBMCs, taken 15 days after the yellow fever booster vaccination. The receptors stem from a man aged 30-40 years who received the YFV17D yellow fever vaccine.

This clonotype was seen repeatedly, ten times or more. The rearrangement links TRBV12-3 or TRBV12-4 to TRBJ2-3, with TRBD2 matching over 7 bases. V was clipped by 4 bases and J by 1 base; unmatched bases: 8. The CDR3 covers 16 residues. The CDR3 here is CASSSSTSRRTDTQYF. The CDR3 bases are TGTGCCAGCAGTTCGTCGACTAGCCGACGCACAGATACGCAGTATTTT.

This chain links TRBV12-3 or TRBV12-4 with TRBJ2-1; 9 nucleotides agree with TRBD1. After removal of 3 bases from V and 5 bases from J, the junction contained 8 bases not matched to a gene. The CDR3 is made up of 16 amino acids. The CDR3, as DNA: TGTGCCAGCAGTTTCTCTCTGGGACAGGGACACAATGAGCAGTTCTTC. Its translation is CASSFSLGQGHNEQFF.